What follows describes a single T cell receptor (beta chain). Its antigen is undetermined. The sample originates from a study of vaccination effects on CD4 cells after COVID-19. The data were produced by immunoSEQ multiplex PCR, yet TCRdb's version contains in-frame clones alone and is incomplete. In the table there are roughly 53,000 clones, roughly 79% of which are singletons. V was trimmed by 2 bases and J by 6 bases, leaving 12 bases between them. Germline V gene lookup returns CDR1 SGHVS and CDR2 FQNEAQ. The CDR3 totals 14 residues. Peptide-pool stimulation followed by sequencing identified expanded antigen-specific CD4+ clonotypes in the ViraFEST assay. CD4+ T cell isolation took place after about 11 days of culture. Nucleocapsid antibody tests were negative, and the vaccine recipients had no prior SARS-CoV-2 infection. About 2 million PBMC were seeded per well and grown in the presence of roughly 11 IU/ml IL-2 and roughly 9.9 ug/ml peptides.

Sequencing used CD4+ T cells from PBMCs cultured with HCoV-OC43 spike peptides, obtained before COVID-19 vaccination. Described subset: HCoV-OC43 spike overlapping peptide pool stimulation. This clonotype was obtained from a human donor who received a COVID-19 vaccine. The V gene is TRBV7-8, the J gene TRBJ2-3; perhaps TRBD2 as D (6 bases). The CDR3, as DNA: TGTGCCAGCAGCTTATTGGCTGGGAGGGATACGCAGTATTTT. This gives the protein CASSLLAGRDTQYF.